The T cell receptor (beta chain) described here comes from a study of OX40 agonist ivuxolimab in advanced cancers. Concerning the study at large: The costimulatory receptor OX40 (CD134) was targeted by ivuxolimab, a fully human IgG2 agonistic monoclonal antibody. Intravenous ivuxolimab was administered to patients every 2 weeks at six dose levels: 0.01, 0.1, 0.3, 1.5, 3 and 10 mg/kg. Of the roughly 52 patients in dose escalation, some 20 had hepatocellular carcinoma, about 15 had melanoma, 9 had renal cell carcinoma and 9 had head and neck cancer. A male proportion of about 79% and a mean age of approximately 55 years, ranging from roughly 20 to 80, were recorded for the dose-escalation cohort. Prior anti-PD-1, anti-PD-L1 or anti-CTLA-4 therapy was permitted, and about two fifths of dose-escalation patients had received checkpoint inhibitors. Partial responses occurred in three dose-escalation patients: two with cutaneous melanoma and one with hepatocellular carcinoma. The point of sequencing TCRbeta in the periphery was to test whether ivuxolimab changed TCR sequence diversity and drove clonal T-cell expansion. The paper describes the monotherapy dose-escalation part (N of about 47 patients) of the phase I trial of ivuxolimab. General conclusions and limits of the study: After ivuxolimab, more expanded clones were found on average in CD8+ T cells than in CD4+ T cells. Low levels of normalized T-cell clonal expansion were also seen in some nonresponding patients. At doses of 0.1 to 3.0 mg/kg, clonal expansion of both CD4+ and CD8+ blood T cells was observed from baseline to week 6. Antigen specificity was not determined for the clonally expanded peripheral T cells. Partial responders in the 0.1-3.0 mg/kg groups had among the lowest normalized peripheral clonal expansion, especially among CD8+ T cells.

The trial excluded patients who had a history of autoimmune disease or who were on systemic immunosuppression. In every dose cohort, peripheral blood was drawn for TCR sequencing at baseline, cycle 4 day 1, and cycle 7 day 1. The samples were taken from a phase I, first-in-human, multicenter, open-label dose-escalation trial of ivuxolimab. Adults with locally advanced or metastatic melanoma, renal cell carcinoma, hepatocellular carcinoma or head and neck squamous cell carcinoma were enrolled in the trial. Before TCR sequencing, CD4+ T cells and CD8+ T cells from peripheral blood were sorted into separate populations. In regard to this clone: The antigen it recognizes is unknown. No much larger clone is present one base from it, and per-base qualities are unavailable.

Genomic DNA was isolated from the sorted cells so that the TCRbeta CDR3 region could be sequenced. The immunoSEQ Assay was used to sequence the TCRbeta CDR3 regions. TCRdb mirrors the immuneACCESS table, restricted to in-frame sequences. Some clones are absent from its copies; in checked studies, under half trace to an unresolved V gene, and the reason for the others is unknown. In this sample the table shows fewer than 25,000 clones, 83% of which occur a single time. The leading ten clones occupy under 9% of the sample. As encoded in the germline V gene, CDR1 is SGHDN while CDR2 is FVKESK. V ends up 4 bases short and J 8 bases short, with an unmatched junction base count of 6. The CDR3 runs 15 amino acids, cysteine and phenylalanine included. Only the CDR3 region is kept as DNA, spanning 45 bases read in frame from base 1.

The material sequenced was CD4+ or CD8+ T cells sorted from blood, taken in a trial of the OX40 agonist ivuxolimab. The receptor's source is an adult with an advanced solid tumor such as melanoma, head and neck, liver or kidney cancer. In this chain, TRBV14 is recombined with TRBJ2-1, and TRBD2 aligns with 12 junction nucleotides. The CDR3 has the sequence CASSRRTSGEHEQFF. The bases read TGTGCCAGCAGCCGCCGGACTAGCGGGGAGCATGAGCAGTTCTTC. Here the CDR3 is joined to the reference TRBV14 and TRBJ2-1 genes, and the full variable domain is: EAGVTQFPSHSVIEKGQTVTLRCDPISGHDNLYWYRRVMGKEIKFLLHFVKESKQDESGMPNNRFLAERTGGTYSTLKVQPAELEDSGVYFCASSRRTSGEHEQFFGPGTRLTVL.